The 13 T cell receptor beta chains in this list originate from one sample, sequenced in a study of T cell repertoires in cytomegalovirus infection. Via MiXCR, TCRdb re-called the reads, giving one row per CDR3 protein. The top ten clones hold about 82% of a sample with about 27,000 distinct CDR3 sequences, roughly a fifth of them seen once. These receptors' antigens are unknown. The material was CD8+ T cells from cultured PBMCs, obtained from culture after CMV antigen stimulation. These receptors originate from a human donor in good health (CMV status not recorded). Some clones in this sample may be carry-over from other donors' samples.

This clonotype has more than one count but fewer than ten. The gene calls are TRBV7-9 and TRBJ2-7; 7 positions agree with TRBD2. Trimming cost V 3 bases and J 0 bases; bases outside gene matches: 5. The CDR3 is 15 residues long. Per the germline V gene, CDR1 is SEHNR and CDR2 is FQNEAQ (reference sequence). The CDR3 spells CASSFGGTVSYEQYF. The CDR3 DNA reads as TGTGCCAGCAGCTTCGGGGGGACGGTCTCCTACGAGCAGTACTTC.

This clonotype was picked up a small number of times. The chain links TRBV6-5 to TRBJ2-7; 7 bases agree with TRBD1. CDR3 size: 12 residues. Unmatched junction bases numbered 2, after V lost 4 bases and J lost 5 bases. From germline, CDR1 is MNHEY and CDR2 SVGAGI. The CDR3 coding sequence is TGTGCCAGCAGTTTGACAGGGAACGAGCAGTACTTC. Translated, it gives CASSLTGNEQYF.

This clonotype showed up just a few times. Here the CDR3 DNA reads TGCAGTGCTCCCAGTTACAATGAGCAGTTCTTC. Protein product: CSAPSYNEQFF. The chain recombines TRBV20-1 with TRBJ2-1; D gene unclear. Trimming took off 5 bases at V and 4 bases at J, with 6 bases between the two ends. CDR3 length: 11 amino acids. The germline V gene has CDR1 DFQATT and CDR2 SNEGSKA (reference sequence).

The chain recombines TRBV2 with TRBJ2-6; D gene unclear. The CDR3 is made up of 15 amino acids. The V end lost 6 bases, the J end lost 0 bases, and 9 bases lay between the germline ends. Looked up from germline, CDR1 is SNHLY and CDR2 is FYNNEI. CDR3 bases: TGTGCCAGCAGGGCCGGCATCTCTGGGGCCAACGTCCTGACTTTC. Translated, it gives CASRAGISGANVLTF.

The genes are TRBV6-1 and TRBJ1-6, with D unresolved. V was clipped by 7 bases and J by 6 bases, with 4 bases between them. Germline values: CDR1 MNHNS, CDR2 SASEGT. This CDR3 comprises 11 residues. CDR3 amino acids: CASTVNSPLHF. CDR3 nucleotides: TGTGCCAGCACCGTTAATTCACCCCTCCACTTT.

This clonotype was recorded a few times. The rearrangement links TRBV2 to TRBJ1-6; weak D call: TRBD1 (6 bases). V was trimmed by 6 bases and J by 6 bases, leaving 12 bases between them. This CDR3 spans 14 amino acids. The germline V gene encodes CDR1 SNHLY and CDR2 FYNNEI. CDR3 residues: CASRPGQPNSPLHF. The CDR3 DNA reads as TGTGCCAGCAGACCTGGACAGCCTAATTCACCCCTCCACTTT. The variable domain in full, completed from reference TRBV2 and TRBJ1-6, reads EPEVTQTPSHQVTQMGQEVILRCVPISNHLYFYWYRQILGQKVEFLVSFYNNEISEKSEIFDDQFSVERPDGSNFTLKIRSTKLEDSAMYFCASRPGQPNSPLHFGNGTRLTVT.

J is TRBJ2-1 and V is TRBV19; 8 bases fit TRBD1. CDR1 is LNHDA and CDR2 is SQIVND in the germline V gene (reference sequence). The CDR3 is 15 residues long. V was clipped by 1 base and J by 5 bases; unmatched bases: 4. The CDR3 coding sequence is TGTGCCAGTAGTATAGGGGCAGGGGGCAACAATGAGCAGTTCTTC. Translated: CASSIGAGGNNEQFF.

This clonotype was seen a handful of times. The CDR3 nucleotides are TGTGCCAGCAGTTACTCCGGGACAGGGGGGACTGAAGCTTTCTTT. This gives the protein CASSYSGTGGTEAFF. This chain links TRBV6-5 with TRBJ1-1; 11 nucleotides line up with TRBD1. The trim removed 0 bases at V and 5 bases at J, leaving 2 bases unmatched. Germline-derived CDR1 and CDR2 are MNHEY and SVGAGI. This CDR3 has 15 residues.

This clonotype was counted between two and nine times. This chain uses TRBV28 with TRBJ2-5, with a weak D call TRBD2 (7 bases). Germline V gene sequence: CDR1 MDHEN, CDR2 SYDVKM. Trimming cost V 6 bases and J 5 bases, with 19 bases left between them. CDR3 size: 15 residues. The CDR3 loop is CASSPRRGGWETQYF. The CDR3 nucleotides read TGTGCCAGCAGCCCTAGGAGGGGGGGGTGGGAGACCCAGTACTTC.

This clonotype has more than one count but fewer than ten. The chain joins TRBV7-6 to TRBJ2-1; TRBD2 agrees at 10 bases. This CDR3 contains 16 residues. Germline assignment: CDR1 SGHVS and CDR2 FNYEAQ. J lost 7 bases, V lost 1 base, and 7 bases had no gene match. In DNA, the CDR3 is TGTGCCAGCAGCTTAGAAGCTAGCGGGAGTCGTAATGAGCAGTTCTTC. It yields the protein CASSLEASGSRNEQFF.

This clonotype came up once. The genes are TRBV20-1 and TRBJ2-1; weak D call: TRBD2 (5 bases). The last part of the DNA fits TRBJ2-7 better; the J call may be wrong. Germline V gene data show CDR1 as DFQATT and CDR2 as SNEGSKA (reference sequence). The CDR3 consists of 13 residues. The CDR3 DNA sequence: TGCAGTGCTAGAGCGGAGGACTCCTACGAGCAGTACTTC. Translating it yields CSARAEDSYEQYF.

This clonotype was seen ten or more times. This CDR3 is CASSHGYNEQFF. In nucleotides, the CDR3 is TGTGCCAGCAGCCACGGGTACAATGAGCAGTTCTTC. The J gene is TRBJ2-1, the V gene TRBV7-3, with no clear D. Trimming left V 5 bases short and J 4 bases short, with 6 bases between. CDR1 and CDR2 (germline): SGHTA, FQGTGA. This CDR3 comprises 12 residues. Full variable domain (remainder filled in from reference TRBV7-3 and TRBJ2-1): GAGVSQTPSNKVTEKGKYVELRCDPISGHTALYWYRQSLGQGPEFLIYFQGTGAADDSGLPNDRFFAVRPEGSVSTLKIQRTERGDSAVYLCASSHGYNEQFFGPGTRLTVL.

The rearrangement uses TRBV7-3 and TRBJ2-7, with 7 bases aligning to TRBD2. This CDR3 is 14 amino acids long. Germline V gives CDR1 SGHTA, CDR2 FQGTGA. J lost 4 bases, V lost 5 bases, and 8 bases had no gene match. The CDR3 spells CASSPQGGSYEQYF. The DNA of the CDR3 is TGTGCCAGCAGCCCGCAGGGAGGGTCTTACGAGCAGTACTTC.